This T cell receptor beta chain is drawn from a study of shared clonotypes between healthy human individuals. Worth noting for this clone: The antigen remains undetermined.

The CDR3 has 16 residues. Germline CDR1 SGHRS, CDR2 YFSETQ. The J segment lost 3 bases and the V segment lost 2 bases, leaving 6 bases of the junction unmatched. Study observations and caveats: Clonotype sharing across several donors was observed for 5% to 6.5% of naive CD4 clonotypes. Rarefaction gave evidence that sorted-subset sequencing remained incomplete despite large depth.

Profiled with immunoSEQ multiplex PCR; TCRdb holds only in-frame clones, not every one. In the table there are about 1.5 million clones, around 97% of which are singletons. This rearrangement joins TRBV5-1 to TRBJ2-3, with 10 bases identical to TRBD2. Source material: naive CD4+ T cells sorted from blood. Documented subset: CD45RA+ positively selected. The sequence was obtained from a man aged 25 to 40 in good health. CDR3: CASSFGLADMTDTQYF. DNA for the CDR3: TGCGCCAGCAGCTTCGGACTAGCGGATATGACAGATACGCAGTATTTT.